This T cell receptor (beta chain) emerged from a study of OX40 agonist ivuxolimab in advanced cancers. Whole-study context: The treatment was a fully human IgG2 OX40 agonist, ivuxolimab. While on treatment, patients had intravenous ivuxolimab at 0.01 to 10 mg/kg every 2 weeks.

Study-level points and caveats: Dosing at 0.1 to 3.0 mg/kg was accompanied by clonal expansion of CD4+ and CD8+ blood T cells by week 6.

This CDR3 has 12 residues. The germline V gene has CDR1 SQVTM and CDR2 ANQGSEA. Trimming left V 8 bases short and J 5 bases short, with 14 bases between. Blood got drawn at baseline, again on cycle 4 day 1, and then on cycle 7 day 1. Assay used: immunoSEQ multiplex PCR; TCRdb lists only in-frame clones, some missing. Seen here are about 91,000 clones, about 85% observed once, and the top ten hold 0.2% to 0.25%. Remarks on this clone: Its antigen remains unknown.

The sequencing here drew on CD4+ or CD8+ T cells sorted from blood, taken in a trial of the OX40 agonist ivuxolimab. J is TRBJ2-3 and V is TRBV29-1; D is uncertain. The source is an adult with an advanced solid tumor such as melanoma, head and neck, liver or kidney cancer. This chain's CDR3 is CSHIGVRDTQYF. For the CDR3, the DNA is TGCAGCCATATTGGGGTACGAGATACGCAGTATTTT.